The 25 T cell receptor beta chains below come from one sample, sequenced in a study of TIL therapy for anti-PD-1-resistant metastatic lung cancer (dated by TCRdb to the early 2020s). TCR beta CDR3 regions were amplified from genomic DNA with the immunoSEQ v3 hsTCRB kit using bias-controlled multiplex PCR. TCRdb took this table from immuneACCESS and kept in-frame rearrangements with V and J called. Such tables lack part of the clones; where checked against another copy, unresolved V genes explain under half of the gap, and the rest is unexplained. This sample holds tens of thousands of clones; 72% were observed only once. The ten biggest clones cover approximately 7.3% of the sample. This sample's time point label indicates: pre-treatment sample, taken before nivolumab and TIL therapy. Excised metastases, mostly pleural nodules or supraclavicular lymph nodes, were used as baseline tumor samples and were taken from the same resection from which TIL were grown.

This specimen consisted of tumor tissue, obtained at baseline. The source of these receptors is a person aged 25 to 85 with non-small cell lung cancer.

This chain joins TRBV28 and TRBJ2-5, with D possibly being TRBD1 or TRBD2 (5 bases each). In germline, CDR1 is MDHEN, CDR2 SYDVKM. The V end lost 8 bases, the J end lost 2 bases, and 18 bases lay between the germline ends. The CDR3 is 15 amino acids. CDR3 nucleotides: TGTGCCAGCTCGGGGCGAAGTTATATTCAAGAGACCCAGTACTTC. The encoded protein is CASSGRSYIQETQYF.

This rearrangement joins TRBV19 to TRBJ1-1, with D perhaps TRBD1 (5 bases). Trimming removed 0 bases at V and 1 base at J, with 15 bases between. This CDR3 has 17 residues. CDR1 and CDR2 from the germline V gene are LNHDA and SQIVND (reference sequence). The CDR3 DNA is TGTGCCAGTAGTATAGATCTATCGGGACGGCCGAACACTGAAGCTTTCTTT. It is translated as CASSIDLSGRPNTEAFF.

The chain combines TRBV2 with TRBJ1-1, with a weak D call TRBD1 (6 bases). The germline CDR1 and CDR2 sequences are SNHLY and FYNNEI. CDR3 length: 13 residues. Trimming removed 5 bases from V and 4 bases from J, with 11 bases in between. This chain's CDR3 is CASSITGSTEAFF. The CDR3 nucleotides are TGTGCCAGCAGTATAACAGGGTCCACTGAAGCTTTCTTT.

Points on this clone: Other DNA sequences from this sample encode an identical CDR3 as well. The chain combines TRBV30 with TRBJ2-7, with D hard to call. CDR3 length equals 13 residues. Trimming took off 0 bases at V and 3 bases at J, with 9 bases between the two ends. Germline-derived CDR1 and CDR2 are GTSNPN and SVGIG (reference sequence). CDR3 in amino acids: CAWSVSLYYEQYF. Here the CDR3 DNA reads TGTGCCTGGAGTGTATCTTTATACTACGAGCAGTACTTC.

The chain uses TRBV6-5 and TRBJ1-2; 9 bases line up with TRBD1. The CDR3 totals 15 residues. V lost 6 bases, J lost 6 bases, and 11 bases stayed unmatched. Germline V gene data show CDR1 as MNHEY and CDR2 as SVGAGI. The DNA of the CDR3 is TGTGCCAGCAGCCACCTCGGGACAGGGATGAATGGCTACACCTTC. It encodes CASSHLGTGMNGYTF.

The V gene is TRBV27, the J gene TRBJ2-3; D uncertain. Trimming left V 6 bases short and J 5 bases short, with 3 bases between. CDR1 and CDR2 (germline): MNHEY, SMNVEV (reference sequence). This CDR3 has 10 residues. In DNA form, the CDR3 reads TGTGCCAGCAGAGGAGATACGCAGTATTTT. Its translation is CASRGDTQYF.

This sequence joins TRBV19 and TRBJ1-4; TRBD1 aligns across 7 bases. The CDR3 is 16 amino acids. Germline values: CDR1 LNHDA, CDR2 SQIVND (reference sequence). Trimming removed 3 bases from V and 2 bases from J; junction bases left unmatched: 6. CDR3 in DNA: TGTGCCAGTAGTATTAAGGGGGCGAGGACTAATGAAAAACTGTTTTTT. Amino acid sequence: CASSIKGARTNEKLFF.

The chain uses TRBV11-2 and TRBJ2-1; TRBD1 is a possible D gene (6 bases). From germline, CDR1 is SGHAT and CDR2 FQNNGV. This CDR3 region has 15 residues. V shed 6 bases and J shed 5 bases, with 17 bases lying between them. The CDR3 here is CASRMGARENNEQFF. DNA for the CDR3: TGTGCCAGCAGAATGGGGGCCCGGGAAAACAATGAGCAGTTCTTC.

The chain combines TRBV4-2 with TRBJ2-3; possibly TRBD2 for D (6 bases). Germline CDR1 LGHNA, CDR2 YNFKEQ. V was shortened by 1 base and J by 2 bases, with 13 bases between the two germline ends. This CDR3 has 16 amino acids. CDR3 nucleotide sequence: TGTGCCAGCAGCCAAGCTCCGGAGGGCCACACAGATACGCAGTATTTT. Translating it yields CASSQAPEGHTDTQYF.

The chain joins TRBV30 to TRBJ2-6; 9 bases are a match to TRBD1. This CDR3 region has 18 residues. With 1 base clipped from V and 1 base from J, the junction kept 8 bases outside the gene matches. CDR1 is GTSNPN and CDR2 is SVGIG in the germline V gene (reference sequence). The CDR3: CAWSGKTGQGSGANVLTF. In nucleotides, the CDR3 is TGTGCCTGGAGTGGTAAGACGGGACAGGGATCTGGGGCCAACGTCCTGACTTTC.

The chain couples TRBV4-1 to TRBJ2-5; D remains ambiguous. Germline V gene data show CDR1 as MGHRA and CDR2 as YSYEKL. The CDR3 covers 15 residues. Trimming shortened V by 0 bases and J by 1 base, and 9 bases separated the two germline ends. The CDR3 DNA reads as TGCGCCAGCAGCCAAGATATGACCATCCAAGAGACCCAGTACTTC. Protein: CASSQDMTIQETQYF.

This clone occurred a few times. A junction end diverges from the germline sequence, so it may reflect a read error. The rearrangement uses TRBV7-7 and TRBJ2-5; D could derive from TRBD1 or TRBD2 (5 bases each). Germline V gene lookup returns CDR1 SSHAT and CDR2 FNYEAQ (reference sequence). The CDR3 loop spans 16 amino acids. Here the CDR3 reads CASSPGTTLYQETQYF. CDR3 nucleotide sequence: TGTGCTAGCAGCCCCGGGACCACGTTATACCAAGAGACCCAGTACTTC.

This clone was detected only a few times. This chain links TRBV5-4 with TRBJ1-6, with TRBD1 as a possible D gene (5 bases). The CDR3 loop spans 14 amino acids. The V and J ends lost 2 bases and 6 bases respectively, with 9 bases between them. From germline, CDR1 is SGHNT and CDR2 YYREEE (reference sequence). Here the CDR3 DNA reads TGTGCCAGCAGCTTTCGGCAGGGTAATTCACCCCTCCACTTT. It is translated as CASSFRQGNSPLHF. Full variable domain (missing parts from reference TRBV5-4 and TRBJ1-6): ETGVTQSPTHLIKTRGQQVTLRCSSQSGHNTVSWYQQALGQGPQFIFQYYREEENGRGNFPPRFSGLQFPNYSSELNVNALELDDSALYLCASSFRQGNSPLHFGNGTRLTVT.

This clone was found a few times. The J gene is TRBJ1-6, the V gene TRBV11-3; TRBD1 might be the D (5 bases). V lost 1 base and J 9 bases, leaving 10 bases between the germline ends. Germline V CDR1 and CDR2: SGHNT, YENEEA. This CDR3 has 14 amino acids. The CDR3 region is CASSLGPGGSPLHF. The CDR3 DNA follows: TGTGCCAGCAGCTTAGGCCCCGGGGGTTCACCCCTCCACTTT.

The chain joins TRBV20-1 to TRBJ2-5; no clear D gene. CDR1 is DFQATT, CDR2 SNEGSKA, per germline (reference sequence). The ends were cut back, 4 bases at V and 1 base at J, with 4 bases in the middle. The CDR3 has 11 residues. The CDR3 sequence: CSATTQETQYF. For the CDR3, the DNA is TGCAGTGCTACTACCCAAGAGACCCAGTACTTC.

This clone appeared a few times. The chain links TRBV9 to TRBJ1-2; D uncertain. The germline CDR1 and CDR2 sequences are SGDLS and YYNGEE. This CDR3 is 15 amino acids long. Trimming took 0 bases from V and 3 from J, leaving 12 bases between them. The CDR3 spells CASSVGTELYYGYTF. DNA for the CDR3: TGTGCCAGCAGCGTAGGTACAGAACTTTACTATGGCTACACCTTC.

CDR3 region: CASSEESGSAYEQYF. In nucleotides, the CDR3 is TGTGCCAGCAGTGAAGAAAGCGGATCAGCCTACGAGCAGTACTTC. V usage is TRBV6-1 and J usage is TRBJ2-7, with a weak D call TRBD2 (5 bases). Germline lookup yields CDR1 MNHNS and CDR2 SASEGT. This CDR3 is built from 15 residues. The V end was cut by 1 base, the J end by 2 bases, with 12 bases between.

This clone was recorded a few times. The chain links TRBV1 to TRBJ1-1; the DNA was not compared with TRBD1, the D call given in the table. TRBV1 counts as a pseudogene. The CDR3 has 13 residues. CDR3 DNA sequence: TGCACCAGCAGCCAAGATCAACAGGGGGAAGCTTTCTTT. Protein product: CTSSQDQQGEAFF.

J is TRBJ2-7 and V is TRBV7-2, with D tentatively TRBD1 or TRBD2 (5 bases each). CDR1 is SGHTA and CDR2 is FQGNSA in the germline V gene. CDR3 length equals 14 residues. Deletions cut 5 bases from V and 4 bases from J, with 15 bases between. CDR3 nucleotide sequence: TGTGCCAGCAGCCCCCTTGGGGGAGCATACGAGCAGTACTTC. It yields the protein CASSPLGGAYEQYF.

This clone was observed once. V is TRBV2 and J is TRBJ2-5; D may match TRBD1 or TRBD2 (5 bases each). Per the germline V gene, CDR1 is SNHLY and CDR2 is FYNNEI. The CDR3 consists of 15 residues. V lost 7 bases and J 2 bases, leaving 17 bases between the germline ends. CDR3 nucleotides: TGTGCCAGCATTCCGGGACCAACTCTTCAAGAGACCCAGTACTTC. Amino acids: CASIPGPTLQETQYF.

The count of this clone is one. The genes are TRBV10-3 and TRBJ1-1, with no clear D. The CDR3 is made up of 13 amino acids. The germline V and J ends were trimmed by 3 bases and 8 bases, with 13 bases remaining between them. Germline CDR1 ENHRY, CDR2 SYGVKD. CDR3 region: CAISDRSHPEAFF. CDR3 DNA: TGTGCCATCAGTGACAGGAGCCACCCCGAAGCTTTCTTT.

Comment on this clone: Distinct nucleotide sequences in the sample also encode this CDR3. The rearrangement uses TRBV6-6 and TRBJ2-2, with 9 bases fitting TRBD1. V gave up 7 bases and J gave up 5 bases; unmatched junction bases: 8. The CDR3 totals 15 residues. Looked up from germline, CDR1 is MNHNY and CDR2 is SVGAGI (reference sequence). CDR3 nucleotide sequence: TGTGCCAGCAACCCCACAGGGGGCGCTACCGGGGAGCTGTTTTTT. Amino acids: CASNPTGGATGELFF.

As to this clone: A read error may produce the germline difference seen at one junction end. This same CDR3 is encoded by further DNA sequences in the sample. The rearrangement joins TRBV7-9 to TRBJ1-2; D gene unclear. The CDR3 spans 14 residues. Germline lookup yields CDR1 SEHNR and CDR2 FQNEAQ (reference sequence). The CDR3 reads CASSFAVTNYGYTF. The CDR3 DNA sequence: TGTGCCAGCAGCTTTGCAGTAACTAACTATGGTTACACCTTC.

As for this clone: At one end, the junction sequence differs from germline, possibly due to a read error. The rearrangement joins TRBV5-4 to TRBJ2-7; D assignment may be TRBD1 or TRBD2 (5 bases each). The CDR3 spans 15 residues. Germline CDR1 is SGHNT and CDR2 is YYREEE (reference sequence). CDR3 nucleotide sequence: TGTGCCAGCAGTTTGGGACCGATACAATTTTACGAGCAGTACTTC. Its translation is CASSLGPIQFYEQYF.

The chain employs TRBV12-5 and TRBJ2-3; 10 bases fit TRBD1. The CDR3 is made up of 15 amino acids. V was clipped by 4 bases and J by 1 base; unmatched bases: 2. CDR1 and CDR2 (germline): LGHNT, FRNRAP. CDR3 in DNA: TGTGCTAGTGGTTGGGGGACAGGGGGCACAGATACGCAGTATTTT. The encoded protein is CASGWGTGGTDTQYF. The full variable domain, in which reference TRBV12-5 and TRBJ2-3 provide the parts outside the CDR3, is DARVTQTPRHKVTEMGQEVTMRCQPILGHNTVFWYRQTMMQGLELLAYFRNRAPLDDSGMPKDRFSAEMPDATLATLKIQPSEPRDSAVYFCASGWGTGGTDTQYFGPGTRLTVL.